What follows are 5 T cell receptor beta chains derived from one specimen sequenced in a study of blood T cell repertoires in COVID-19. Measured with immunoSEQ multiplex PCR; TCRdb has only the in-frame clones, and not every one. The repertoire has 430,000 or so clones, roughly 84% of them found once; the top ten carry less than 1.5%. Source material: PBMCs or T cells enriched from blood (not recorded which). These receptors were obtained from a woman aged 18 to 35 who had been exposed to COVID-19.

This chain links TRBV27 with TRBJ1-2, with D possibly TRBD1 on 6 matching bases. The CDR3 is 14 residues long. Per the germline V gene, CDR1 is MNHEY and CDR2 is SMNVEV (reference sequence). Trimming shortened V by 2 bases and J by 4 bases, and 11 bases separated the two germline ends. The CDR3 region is CASSLLQGTYGYTF. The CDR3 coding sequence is TGTGCCAGCAGTTTACTACAGGGTACCTATGGCTACACCTTC.

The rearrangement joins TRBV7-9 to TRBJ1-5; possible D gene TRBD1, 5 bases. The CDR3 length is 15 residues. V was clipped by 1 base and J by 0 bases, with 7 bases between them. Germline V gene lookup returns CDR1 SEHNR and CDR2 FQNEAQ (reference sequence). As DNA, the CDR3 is TGTGCCAGCAGCTTAGGGGGGGGTAGCAATCAGCCCCAGCATTTT. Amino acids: CASSLGGGSNQPQHF.

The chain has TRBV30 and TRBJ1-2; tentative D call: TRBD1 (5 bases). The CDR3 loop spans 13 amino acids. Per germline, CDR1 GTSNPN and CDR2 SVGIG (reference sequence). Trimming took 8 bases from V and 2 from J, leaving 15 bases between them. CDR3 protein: CAGGTKGNYGYTF. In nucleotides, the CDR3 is TGTGCCGGGGGGACTAAAGGGAACTATGGCTACACCTTC. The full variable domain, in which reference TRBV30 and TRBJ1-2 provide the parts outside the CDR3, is SQTIHQWPATLVQPVGSPLSLECTVEGTSNPNLYWYRQAAGRGLQLLFYSVGIGQISSEVPQNLSASRPQDRQFILSSKKLLLSDSGFYLCAGGTKGNYGYTFGSGTRLTVV.

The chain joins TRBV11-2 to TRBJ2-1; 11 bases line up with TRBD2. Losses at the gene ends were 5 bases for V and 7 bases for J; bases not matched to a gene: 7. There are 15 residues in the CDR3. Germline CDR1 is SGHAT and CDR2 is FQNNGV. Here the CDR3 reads CASSPVAGGSNEQFF. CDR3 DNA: TGTGCCAGCAGCCCGGTAGCGGGAGGGTCAAATGAGCAGTTCTTC.

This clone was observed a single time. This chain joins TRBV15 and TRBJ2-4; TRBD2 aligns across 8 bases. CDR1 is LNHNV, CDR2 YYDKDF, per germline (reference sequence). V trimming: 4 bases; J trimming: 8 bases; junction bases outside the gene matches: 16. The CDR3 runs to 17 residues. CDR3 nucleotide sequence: TGTGCCACCAGCAATCGCCGGGCGCCGGGGGGGGTGTACATTCAGTACTTC. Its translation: CATSNRRAPGGVYIQYF.